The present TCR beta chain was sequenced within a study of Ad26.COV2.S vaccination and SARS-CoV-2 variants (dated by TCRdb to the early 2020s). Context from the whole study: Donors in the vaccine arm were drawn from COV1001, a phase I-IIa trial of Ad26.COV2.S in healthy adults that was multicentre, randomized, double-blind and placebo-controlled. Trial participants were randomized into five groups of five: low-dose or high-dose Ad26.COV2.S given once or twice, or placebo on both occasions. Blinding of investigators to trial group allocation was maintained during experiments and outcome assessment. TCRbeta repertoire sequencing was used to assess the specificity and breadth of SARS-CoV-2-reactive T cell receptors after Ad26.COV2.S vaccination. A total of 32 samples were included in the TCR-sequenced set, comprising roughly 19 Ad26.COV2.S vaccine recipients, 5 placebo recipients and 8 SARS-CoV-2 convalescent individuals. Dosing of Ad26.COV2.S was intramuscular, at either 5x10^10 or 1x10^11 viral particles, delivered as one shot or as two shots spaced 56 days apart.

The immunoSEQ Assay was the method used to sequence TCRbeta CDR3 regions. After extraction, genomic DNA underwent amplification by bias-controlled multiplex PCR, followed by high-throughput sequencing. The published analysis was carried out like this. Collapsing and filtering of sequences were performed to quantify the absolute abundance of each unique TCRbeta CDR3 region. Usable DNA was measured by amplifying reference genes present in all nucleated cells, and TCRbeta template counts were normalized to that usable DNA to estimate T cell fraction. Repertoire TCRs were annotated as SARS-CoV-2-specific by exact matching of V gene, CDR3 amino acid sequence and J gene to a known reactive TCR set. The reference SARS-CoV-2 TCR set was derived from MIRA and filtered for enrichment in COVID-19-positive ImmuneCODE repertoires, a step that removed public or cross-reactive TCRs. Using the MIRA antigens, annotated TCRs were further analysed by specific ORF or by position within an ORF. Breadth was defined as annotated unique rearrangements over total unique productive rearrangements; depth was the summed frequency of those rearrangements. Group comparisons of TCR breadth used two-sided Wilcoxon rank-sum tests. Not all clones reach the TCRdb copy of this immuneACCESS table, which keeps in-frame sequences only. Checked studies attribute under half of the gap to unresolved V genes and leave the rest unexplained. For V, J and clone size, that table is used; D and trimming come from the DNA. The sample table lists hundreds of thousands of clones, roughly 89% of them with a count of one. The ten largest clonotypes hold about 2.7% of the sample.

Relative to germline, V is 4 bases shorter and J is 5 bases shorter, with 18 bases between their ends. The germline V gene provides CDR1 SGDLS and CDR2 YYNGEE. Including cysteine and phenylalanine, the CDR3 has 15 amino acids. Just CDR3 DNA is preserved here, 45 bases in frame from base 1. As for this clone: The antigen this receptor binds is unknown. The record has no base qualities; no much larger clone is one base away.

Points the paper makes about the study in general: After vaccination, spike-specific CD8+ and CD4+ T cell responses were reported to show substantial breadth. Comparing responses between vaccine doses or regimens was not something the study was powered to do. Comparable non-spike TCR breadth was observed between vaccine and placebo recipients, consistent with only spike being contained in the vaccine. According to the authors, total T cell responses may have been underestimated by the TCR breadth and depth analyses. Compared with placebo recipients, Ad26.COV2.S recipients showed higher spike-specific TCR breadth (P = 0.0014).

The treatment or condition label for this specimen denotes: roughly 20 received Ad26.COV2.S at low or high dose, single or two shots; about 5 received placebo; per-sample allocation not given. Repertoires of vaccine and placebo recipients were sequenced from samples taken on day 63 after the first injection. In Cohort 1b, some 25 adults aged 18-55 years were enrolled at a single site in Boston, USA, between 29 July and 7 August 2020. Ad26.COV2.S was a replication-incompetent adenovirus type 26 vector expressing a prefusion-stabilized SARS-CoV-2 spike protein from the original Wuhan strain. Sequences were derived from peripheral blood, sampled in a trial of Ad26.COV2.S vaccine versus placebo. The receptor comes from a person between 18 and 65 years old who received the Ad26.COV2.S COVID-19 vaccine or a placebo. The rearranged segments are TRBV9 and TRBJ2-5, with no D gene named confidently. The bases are TGTGCCAGCAGCCACCCTCTGATGGGTGTTGAGACCCAGTACTTC. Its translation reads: CASSHPLMGVETQYF.